This record concerns one T cell receptor beta chain sequence. Its antigen is not known. These data are taken from a study of vaccination effects on CD4 cells after COVID-19. Study-level information: The post-vaccine samples were taken, at the median, 72 days after the second dose.

Between the trimmed V and J ends, which lost 0 bases and 1 base, there was a span of 8 bases. Germline CDR1 is SGHRS and CDR2 is YFSETQ. This CDR3 has 15 residues. Viral peptide pool expansion of antigen-specific CD4+ T cells preceded sequencing in the ViraFEST assay. Culture lasted about nine days before CD4+ T cell isolation. The participants, recipients of two vaccine doses, got either BNT162b2 or mRNA-1273. Having tested negative for nucleocapsid antibodies, the vaccine recipients showed no prior SARS-CoV-2 infection. Assay used: immunoSEQ multiplex PCR; TCRdb lists only in-frame clones, some missing. The sample has tens of thousands of clones, more than 70% seen once.

The chain recombines TRBV5-1 with TRBJ2-1; the D is unclear. The TCR comes from a human donor who received a COVID-19 vaccine. The specimen comprised CD4+ T cells from PBMCs cultured with HCoV-229E spike peptides, sampled after COVID-19 vaccination. CDR3: CASSLAAFSYNEQFF. The CDR3 bases are TGCGCCAGCAGCTTGGCCGCGTTTTCCTACAATGAGCAGTTCTTC. Supplemented by reference TRBV5-1 and TRBJ2-1, the full variable domain reads KAGVTQTPRYLIKTRGQQVTLSCSPISGHRSVSWYQQTPGQGLQFLFEYFSETQRNKGNFPGRFSGRQFSNSRSEMNVSTLELGDSALYLCASSLAAFSYNEQFFGPGTRLTVL.